The clone carrying this TCR beta chain was seen a few times. Its antigen is not known. The trim removed 6 bases at V and 2 bases at J, leaving 4 bases unmatched. This CDR3 is built from 13 residues. The germline CDR1 and CDR2 sequences are SQVTM and ANQGSEA. For the second PCR, which ran for about 6 to 11 cycles, a sample-barcoded 5' primer and a J-beta primer mix were used. Each CDR3 protein is one row after TCRdb ran MiXCR on the 5' RACE reads. The repertoire holds 450,000 to 600,000 distinct CDR3 sequences, with 25% to 35% as singletons. This entry is derived from a study of blood T cells in healthy people across ages. General study findings and limits: Getting older went along with TCR beta diversity per million T cells dropping roughly linearly. CMV status of donors was unknown, possibly confounding expanded clonotype changes.

Another study also made use of these data, one on T cells of mothers and their children. That source adds: For the second PCR, the M1S primer put in sample barcodes and 2-4 random nucleotides. Mothers gave over 8.5 million TCR beta CDR3 reads each, and children several million each.

What was sequenced was blood. The clonotype originates from a boy aged 2 to 10 in good health. This sequence joins TRBV29-1 and TRBJ2-7, with 10 positions matching TRBD1. DNA for the CDR3: TGCAGCGTACGGACAGGGGGGGCCTACGAGCAGTACTTC. It codes for CSVRTGGAYEQYF.